The rows below give T cell receptor beta chains drawn from one sample of a study of cytomegalovirus exposure and HLA in healthy donors. Libraries were prepared by immunoSEQ multiplex PCR; TCRdb keeps only in-frame clonotypes and omits some of them. The repertoire has 60,000 to 75,000 clones, 55% to 75% of them found once; the top ten carry roughly 12%. Sequencing used PBMCs. These TCRs come from a woman aged 40 to 50 in good health and CMV-seropositive. The CDR3 runs from the conserved cysteine through the conserved F or W. Some rows mark clone size as missing; the rest say once, few, many or name a class of expanded clone.

clone_size j_call v_call cdr3_aa
- TRBJ1-5 TRBV14 CASSQDSQGRAQPQHF
- TRBJ2-7 TRBV7-2 CASSLEVGREQYF
- TRBJ1-5 TRBV27 CASSLKSNSNQPQHF
once TRBJ1-6 TRBV7-3 CASSLMAGKNSPLHF
many TRBJ1-2 TRBV5-1 CASSLGYRPFYGYTF
- TRBJ1-6 TRBV18 CASSPAGNNGSPLHF
- TRBJ2-3 TRBV6-6 CASSPDRGRLSDTQYF
- TRBJ2-1 TRBV2 CASTSGGAVNEQFF
- TRBJ1-2 TRBV6-1 CASSFTGTVDGYTF
- TRBJ1-1 TRBV20-1 CSATHQVSAFF
- TRBJ1-2 TRBV5-1 CASSLSRGYGYTF
once TRBJ2-1 TRBV11-3 CATSIIGADEQFF
few TRBJ2-3 TRBV11-3 CASSHGSYTDTQYF
- TRBJ2-3 TRBV29-1 CSVGLAGGTDTQYF
- TRBJ2-3 TRBV6-4 CASSDSAGGPDTQYF
once TRBJ2-1 TRBV5-6 CASISLRGYNEQFF
- TRBJ1-6 TRBV6-5 CASRPGLSGYSPLHF
few TRBJ1-1 TRBV4-1 CASSQVTGENTEAFF
few TRBJ2-1 TRBV11-1 CASSLLGSGQLYNEQFF
- - TRBV27 CASSDRGYEQYF
- TRBJ1-6 TRBV14 CASSPEGRRQGFNSPLHF
- TRBJ2-1 TRBV30 CAWSGRTSGYYNEQFF
- TRBJ2-5 TRBV12-5 CASGLALAGGLWETQYF
- TRBJ1-2 TRBV7-9 CASSPGVPRQGGYGYTF
- TRBJ2-2 TRBV10-3 CAISESGSPNTGELFF
many TRBJ1-2 TRBV6-1 CASSEDEGGFYGYTF
- TRBJ1-1 TRBV4-1 CASRPRGGNTEAFF
- TRBJ1-1 TRBV5-4 CASSGWGGRTEAFF
few TRBJ1-1 TRBV10-1 CASSTGGYTEAFF
- TRBJ1-6 TRBV19 CASSVPDKSSYNSPLHF
- TRBJ2-5 TRBV18 CASSRGLAGTQETQYF
- TRBJ2-3 TRBV5-1 CASSIRTGSSDTQYF
- TRBJ1-1 TRBV19 CASMRGGVGTEAFF
- TRBJ1-1 TRBV21-1 CASIPGTVMNTEAFF
many TRBJ2-6 TRBV11-3 CASSLSGTGTGANVLTF
- TRBJ2-7 TRBV5-1 CASSLGQGRSYEQYF
- TRBJ1-2 TRBV4-2 CASSQGGGASILDYGYTF
- TRBJ1-4 TRBV6-5 CASRRQGATNEKLFF
- TRBJ2-5 TRBV27 CASSLSPGTAQEAQYF
- TRBJ2-3 TRBV10-1 CASSLYGGTDTQYF
- TRBJ1-5 TRBV7-9 CASSSGTGDSNQPQHF
- TRBJ1-6 TRBV6-5 CASSYSPDKGSPLHF
- TRBJ1-1 TRBV10-3 CAINDGDRVPEAFF
- TRBJ2-1 TRBV4-1 CASSNPGGAQNKSYNEQFF
- TRBJ2-2 TRBV7-6 CASSLRGTNTGELFF
few TRBJ2-5 TRBV19 CASKGRLARETQYF
once TRBJ1-3 TRBV7-9 CASSLGGSGNTIYF
once TRBJ2-5 TRBV10-1 CASSSHTQETQYF
- TRBJ1-1 TRBV2 CARTRQSDTEAFF
- TRBJ2-3 TRBV9 CASSLEVAGRTDTQYF
few TRBJ1-6 TRBV6-5 CATGGSVGNSPLHF
- TRBJ1-2 TRBV11-3 CASSLGTGYGYTF
- TRBJ1-2 TRBV11-2 CASSLDRDNYGYTF
- TRBJ1-4 TRBV5-6 CASSYREGNEKLFF
- TRBJ2-5 TRBV7-7 CASSQPGLAETQYF
- TRBJ2-7 TRBV6-5 CASSNRDTTREQYF
- TRBJ2-2 TRBV4-2 CASSQDPGLSTGELFF
once TRBJ2-7 TRBV5-1 CASRPTTGLATYEQYF
- TRBJ1-5 TRBV9 CASSVRGDQPQHF
- TRBJ1-1 TRBV7-7 CASSPGTGDTEAFF